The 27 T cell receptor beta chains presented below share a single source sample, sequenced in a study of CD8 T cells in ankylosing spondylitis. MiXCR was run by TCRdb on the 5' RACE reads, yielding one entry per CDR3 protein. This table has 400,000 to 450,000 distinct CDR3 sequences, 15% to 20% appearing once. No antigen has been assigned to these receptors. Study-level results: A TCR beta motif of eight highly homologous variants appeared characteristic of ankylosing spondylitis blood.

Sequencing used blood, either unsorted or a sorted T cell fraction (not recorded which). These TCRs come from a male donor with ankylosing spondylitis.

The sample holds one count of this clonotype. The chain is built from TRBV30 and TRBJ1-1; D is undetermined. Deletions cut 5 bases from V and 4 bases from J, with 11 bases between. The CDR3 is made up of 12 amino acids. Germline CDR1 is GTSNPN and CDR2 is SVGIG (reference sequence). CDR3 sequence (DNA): TGTGCCTGGGGGGAGCCCAGCACTGAAGCTTTCTTT. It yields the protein CAWGEPSTEAFF.

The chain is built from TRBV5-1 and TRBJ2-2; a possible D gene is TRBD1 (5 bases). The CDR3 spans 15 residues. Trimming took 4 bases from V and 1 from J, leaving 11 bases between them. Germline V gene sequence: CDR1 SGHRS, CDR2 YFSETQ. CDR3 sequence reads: CASSTGQRNTGELFF. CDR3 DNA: TGCGCCAGCAGCACAGGACAAAGGAACACCGGGGAGCTGTTTTTT.

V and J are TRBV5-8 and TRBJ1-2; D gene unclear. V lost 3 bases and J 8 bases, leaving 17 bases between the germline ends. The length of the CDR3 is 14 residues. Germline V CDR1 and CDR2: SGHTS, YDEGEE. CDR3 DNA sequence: TGTGCCAGCAGCTGGAGGGATCTAGGTTGGGGCTACACCTTC. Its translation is CASSWRDLGWGYTF. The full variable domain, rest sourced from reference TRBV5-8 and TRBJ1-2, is EAGVTQSPTHLIKTRGQQATLRCSPISGHTSVYWYQQALGLGLQFLLWYDEGEERNRGNFPPRFSGRQFPNYSSELNVNALELEDSALYLCASSWRDLGWGYTFGSGTRLTVV.

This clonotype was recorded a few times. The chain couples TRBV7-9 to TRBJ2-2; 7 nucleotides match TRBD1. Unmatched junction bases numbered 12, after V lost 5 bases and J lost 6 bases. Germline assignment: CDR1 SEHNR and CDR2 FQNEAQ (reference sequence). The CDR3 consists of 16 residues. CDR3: CASSRTPGQTSGELFF. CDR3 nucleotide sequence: TGTGCCAGCAGCAGAACTCCGGGACAGACCTCCGGGGAGCTGTTTTTT.

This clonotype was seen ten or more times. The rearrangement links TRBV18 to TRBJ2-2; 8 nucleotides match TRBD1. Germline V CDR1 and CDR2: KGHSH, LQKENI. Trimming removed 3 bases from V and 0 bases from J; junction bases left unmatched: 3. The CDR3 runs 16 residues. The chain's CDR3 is CASSPWGQANTGELFF. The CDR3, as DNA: TGTGCCAGCTCACCCTGGGGACAGGCGAACACCGGGGAGCTGTTTTTT.

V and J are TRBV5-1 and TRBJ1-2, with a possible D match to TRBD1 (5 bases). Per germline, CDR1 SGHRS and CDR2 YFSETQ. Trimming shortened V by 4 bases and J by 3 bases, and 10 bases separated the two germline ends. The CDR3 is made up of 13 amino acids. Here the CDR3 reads CASSRGFDYGYTF. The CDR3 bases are TGCGCCAGCAGCCGGGGGTTTGACTATGGCTACACCTTC.

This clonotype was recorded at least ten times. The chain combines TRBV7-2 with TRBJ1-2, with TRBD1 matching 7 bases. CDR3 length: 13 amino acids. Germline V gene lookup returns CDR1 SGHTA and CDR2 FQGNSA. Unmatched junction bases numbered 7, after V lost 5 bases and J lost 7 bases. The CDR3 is CASSQGQLRGYTF. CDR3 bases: TGTGCCAGCAGCCAGGGACAGTTACGTGGCTACACCTTC.

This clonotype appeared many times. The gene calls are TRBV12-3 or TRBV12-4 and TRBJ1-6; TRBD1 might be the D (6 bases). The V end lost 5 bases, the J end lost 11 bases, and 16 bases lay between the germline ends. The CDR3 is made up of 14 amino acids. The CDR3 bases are TGTGCCAGCAGTCGGACAGCCTCCCATCCACCCCTCCACTTT. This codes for CASSRTASHPPLHF.

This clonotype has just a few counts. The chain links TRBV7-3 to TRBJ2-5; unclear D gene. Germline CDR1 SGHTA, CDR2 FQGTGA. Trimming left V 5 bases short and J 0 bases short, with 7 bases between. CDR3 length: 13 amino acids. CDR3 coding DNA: TGTGCCAGCAGCCCGTCCAACCAAGAGACCCAGTACTTC. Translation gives CASSPSNQETQYF.

The CDR3 sequence: CASSLSLGKGNTEAFF. CDR3 DNA sequence: TGTGCCAGCAGTTTATCCCTCGGGAAGGGTAACACTGAAGCTTTCTTT. The rearrangement uses TRBV28 and TRBJ1-1; D unclear. Trimming stripped 1 base from V and 2 bases from J, with 14 bases between. The CDR3 totals 16 residues. CDR1 and CDR2 (germline): MDHEN, SYDVKM.

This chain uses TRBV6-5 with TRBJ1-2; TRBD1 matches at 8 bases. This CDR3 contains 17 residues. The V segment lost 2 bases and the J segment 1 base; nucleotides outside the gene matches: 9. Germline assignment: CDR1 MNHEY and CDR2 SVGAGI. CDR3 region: CASSYLGTGRINYGYTF. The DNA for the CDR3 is TGTGCCAGCAGTTACCTAGGGACAGGACGTATTAACTATGGCTACACCTTC.

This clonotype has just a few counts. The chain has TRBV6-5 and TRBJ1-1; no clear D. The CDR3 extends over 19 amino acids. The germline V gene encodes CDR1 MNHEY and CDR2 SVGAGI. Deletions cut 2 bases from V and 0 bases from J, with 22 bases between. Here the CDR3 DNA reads TGTGCCAGCAGTTACGACGGGCAGTTTAGTAGTGGCATGAACACTGAAGCTTTCTTT. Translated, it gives CASSYDGQFSSGMNTEAFF.

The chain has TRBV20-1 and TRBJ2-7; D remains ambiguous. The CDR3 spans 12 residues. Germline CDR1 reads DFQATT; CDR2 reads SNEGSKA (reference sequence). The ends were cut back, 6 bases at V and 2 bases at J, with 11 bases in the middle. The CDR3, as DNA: TGCAGTGCAACCCCCTTAACCTACGAGCAGTACTTC. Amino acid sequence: CSATPLTYEQYF.

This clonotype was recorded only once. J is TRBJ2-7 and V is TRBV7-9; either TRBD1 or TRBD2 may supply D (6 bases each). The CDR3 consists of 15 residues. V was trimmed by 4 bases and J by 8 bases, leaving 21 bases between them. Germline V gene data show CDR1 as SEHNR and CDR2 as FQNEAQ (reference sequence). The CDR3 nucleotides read TGTGCCAGCAGCTCCGGGGGCAGATCCCTTTACCAGCAGTACTTC. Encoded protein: CASSSGGRSLYQQYF.

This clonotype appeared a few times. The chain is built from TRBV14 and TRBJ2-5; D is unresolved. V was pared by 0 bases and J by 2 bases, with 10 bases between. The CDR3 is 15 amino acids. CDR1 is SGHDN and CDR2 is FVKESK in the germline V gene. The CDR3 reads CASSQDSYGQETQYF. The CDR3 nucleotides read TGTGCCAGCAGCCAAGATAGTTACGGACAAGAGACCCAGTACTTC.

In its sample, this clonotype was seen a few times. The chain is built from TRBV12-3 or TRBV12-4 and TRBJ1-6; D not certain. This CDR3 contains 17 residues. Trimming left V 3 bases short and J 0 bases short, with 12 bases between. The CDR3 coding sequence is TGTGCCAGCAGTTTCTCAGTCCAGAGCTCCTATAATTCACCCCTCCACTTT. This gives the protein CASSFSVQSSYNSPLHF.

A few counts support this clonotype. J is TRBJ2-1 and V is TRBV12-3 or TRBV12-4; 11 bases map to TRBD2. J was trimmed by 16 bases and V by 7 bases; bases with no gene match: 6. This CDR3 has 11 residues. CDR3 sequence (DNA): TGTGCCAGCATGGAAGGGACTAGCGGCTTCTTC. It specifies CASMEGTSGFF.

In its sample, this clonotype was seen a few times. The DNA of the CDR3 is TGTGCCAGCAGCTTAGTGGGGAGGGTGGATACGCAGTATTTT. Amino acid sequence: CASSLVGRVDTQYF. The chain links TRBV11-2 to TRBJ2-3, with TRBD2 matching over 7 bases. CDR3 length equals 14 residues. Germline lookup yields CDR1 SGHAT and CDR2 FQNNGV. Losses at the gene ends were 1 base for V and 6 bases for J; bases not matched to a gene: 4.

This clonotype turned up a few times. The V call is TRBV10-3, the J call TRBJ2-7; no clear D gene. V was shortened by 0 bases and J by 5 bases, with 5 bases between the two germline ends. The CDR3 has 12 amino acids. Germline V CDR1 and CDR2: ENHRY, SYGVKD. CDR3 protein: CAISESGHEQYF. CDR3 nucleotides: TGTGCCATCAGTGAGTCCGGTCACGAGCAGTACTTC.

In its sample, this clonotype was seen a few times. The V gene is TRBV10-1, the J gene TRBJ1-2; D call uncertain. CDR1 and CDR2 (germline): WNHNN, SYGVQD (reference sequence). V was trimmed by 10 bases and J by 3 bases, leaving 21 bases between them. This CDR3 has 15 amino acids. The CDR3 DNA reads TGCGCCAACTCTCCACGGGGATCTAGTGACTATGGCTACACCTTC. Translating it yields CANSPRGSSDYGYTF.

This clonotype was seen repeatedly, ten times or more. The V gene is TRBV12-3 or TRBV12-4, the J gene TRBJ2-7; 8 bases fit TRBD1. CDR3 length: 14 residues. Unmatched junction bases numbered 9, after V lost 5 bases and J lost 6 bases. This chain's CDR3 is CASSPRDRRGEQYF. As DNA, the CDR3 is TGTGCCAGCAGTCCTCGGGACAGGAGGGGCGAGCAGTACTTC.

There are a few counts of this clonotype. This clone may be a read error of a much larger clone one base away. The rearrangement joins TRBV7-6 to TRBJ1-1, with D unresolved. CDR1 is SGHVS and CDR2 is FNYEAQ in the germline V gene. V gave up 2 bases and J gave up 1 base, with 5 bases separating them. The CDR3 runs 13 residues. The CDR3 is CASSLRTNTEAFF. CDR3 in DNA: TGTGCCAGCAGCTTACGGACGAACACTGAAGCTTTCTTT.

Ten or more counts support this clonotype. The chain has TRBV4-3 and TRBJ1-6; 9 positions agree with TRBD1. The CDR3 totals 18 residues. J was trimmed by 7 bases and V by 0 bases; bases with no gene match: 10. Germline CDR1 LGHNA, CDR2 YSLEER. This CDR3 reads CASSQDLGPTGGNSPLHF. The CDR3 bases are TGCGCCAGCAGCCAAGATCTTGGGCCTACAGGGGGCAATTCACCCCTCCACTTT.

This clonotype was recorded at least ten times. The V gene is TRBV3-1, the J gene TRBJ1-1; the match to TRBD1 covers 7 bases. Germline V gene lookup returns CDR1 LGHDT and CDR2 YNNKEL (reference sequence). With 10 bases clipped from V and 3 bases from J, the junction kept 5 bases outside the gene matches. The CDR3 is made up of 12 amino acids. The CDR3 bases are TGTGCCATCAGGACAGGAGACACTGAAGCTTTCTTT. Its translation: CAIRTGDTEAFF.

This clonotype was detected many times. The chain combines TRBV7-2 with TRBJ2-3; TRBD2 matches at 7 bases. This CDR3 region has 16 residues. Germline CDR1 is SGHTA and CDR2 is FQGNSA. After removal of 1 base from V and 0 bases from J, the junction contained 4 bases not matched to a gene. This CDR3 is CASSLGLAASTDTQYF. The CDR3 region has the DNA TGTGCCAGCAGCTTAGGGCTAGCGGCCAGCACAGATACGCAGTATTTT.

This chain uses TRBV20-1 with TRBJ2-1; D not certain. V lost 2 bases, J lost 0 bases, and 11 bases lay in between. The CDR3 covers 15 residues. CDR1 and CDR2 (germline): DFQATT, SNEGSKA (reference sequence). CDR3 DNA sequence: TGCAGTGCTAGAAGGCTGGCAGACTCCTACAATGAGCAGTTCTTC. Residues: CSARRLADSYNEQFF.

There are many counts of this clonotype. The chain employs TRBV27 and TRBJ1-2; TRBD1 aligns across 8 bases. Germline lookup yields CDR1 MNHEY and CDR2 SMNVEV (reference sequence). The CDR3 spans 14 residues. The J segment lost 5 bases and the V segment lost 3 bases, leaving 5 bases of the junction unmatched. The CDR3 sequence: CASSLQGAHYGYTF. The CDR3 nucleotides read TGTGCCAGCAGTTTGCAGGGGGCGCATTATGGCTACACCTTC.